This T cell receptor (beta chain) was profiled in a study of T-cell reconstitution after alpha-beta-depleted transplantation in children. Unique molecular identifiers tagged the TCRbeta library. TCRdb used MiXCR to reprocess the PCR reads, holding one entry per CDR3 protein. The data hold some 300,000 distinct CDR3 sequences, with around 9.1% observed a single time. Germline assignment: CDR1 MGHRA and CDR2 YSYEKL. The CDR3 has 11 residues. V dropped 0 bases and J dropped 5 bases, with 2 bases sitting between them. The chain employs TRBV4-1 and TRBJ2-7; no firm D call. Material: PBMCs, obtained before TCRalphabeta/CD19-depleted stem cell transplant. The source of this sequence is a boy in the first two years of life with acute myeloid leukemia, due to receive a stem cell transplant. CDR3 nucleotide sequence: TGCGCCAGCAGCCAAGAGGACGAGCAGTACTTC. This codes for CASSQEDEQYF.